These 14 T cell receptor beta chains were sequenced from one sample in a study of cytomegalovirus exposure and HLA in healthy donors. 60 Vbeta and 13 Jbeta primers were used in PCR. Sequencing used immunoSEQ multiplex PCR; TCRdb keeps in-frame clones, though not all of them. This repertoire shows approximately 110,000 clones, about 84% found once; its top ten account for roughly 3.5%. Source material: PBMCs. The receptor source for this set is a man aged 35 to 55 in good health and CMV-seronegative.

The chain couples TRBV9 to TRBJ2-7; no definite D call. Germline CDR1 reads SGDLS; CDR2 reads YYNGEE. Trimming took off 0 bases at V and 3 bases at J, with 10 bases between the two ends. This CDR3 is 14 amino acids long. DNA of the CDR3: TGTGCCAGCAGCGTAGGTCCGCCGGGCTACGAGCAGTACTTC. It is translated as CASSVGPPGYEQYF.

CDR3 nucleotide sequence: TGTGCCAGCAGTTCAGTGACAGGGGGCCGGAGTAACTATGGCTACACCTTC. This sequence encodes CASSSVTGGRSNYGYTF. The V gene is TRBV28, the J gene TRBJ1-2; 10 bases agree with TRBD1. This CDR3 has 17 amino acids. V lost 4 bases, J lost 1 base, and 9 bases stayed unmatched. Germline values: CDR1 MDHEN, CDR2 SYDVKM.

V is TRBV18 and J is TRBJ2-1; TRBD1 matches 7 bases. The junction had 2 bases not matched to a gene; V was cut back by 2 bases and J by 10 bases. CDR1 is KGHSH and CDR2 is LQKENI in the germline V gene. This CDR3 contains 12 residues. The CDR3 loop reads CASSPGGQEQFF. CDR3 bases: TGTGCCAGCTCACCAGGGGGACAGGAGCAGTTCTTC.

This chain connects TRBV5-1 to TRBJ1-3, with D unresolved. Per germline, CDR1 SGHRS and CDR2 YFSETQ. V gave up 2 bases and J gave up 0 bases, with 12 bases separating them. The CDR3 loop spans 16 amino acids. In DNA form, the CDR3 reads TGCGCCAGCAGCTTAGGAGACGTCCGCTCTGGAAACACCATATATTTT. Residues: CASSLGDVRSGNTIYF.

The CDR3: CASSWDSSSSYEQYF. CDR3 nucleotide sequence: TGTGCCAGTAGCTGGGACAGCTCCAGCTCCTACGAGCAGTACTTC. The genes are TRBV19 and TRBJ2-7; 7 positions match TRBD1. J was trimmed by 0 bases and V by 6 bases; bases with no gene match: 8. This CDR3 has 15 residues. Germline CDR1 and CDR2: LNHDA and SQIVND (reference sequence).

The chain recombines TRBV6-6 with TRBJ2-5, with a tentative D call TRBD1 (6 bases). The CDR3 contains 13 residues. Trimming took off 8 bases at V and 2 bases at J, with 12 bases between the two ends. Germline values: CDR1 MNHNY, CDR2 SVGAGI (reference sequence). CDR3 in DNA: TGTGCCAGCCTCCGACAGGATCAAGAGACCCAGTACTTC. The encoded protein is CASLRQDQETQYF.

The genes are TRBV6-5 and TRBJ2-6, with D hard to call. Trimming cost V 6 bases and J 2 bases, with 5 bases left between them. The germline V gene has CDR1 MNHEY and CDR2 SVGAGI. The CDR3 runs 13 residues. CDR3 residues: CASSRAGANVLTF. The CDR3 region has the DNA TGTGCCAGCAGCCGGGCTGGGGCCAACGTCCTGACTTTC.

The V and J genes are TRBV7-9 and TRBJ2-7; D ambiguous. This CDR3 spans 13 amino acids. The germline V gene has CDR1 SEHNR and CDR2 FQNEAQ (reference sequence). The germline V and J ends were trimmed by 4 bases and 4 bases, with 11 bases remaining between them. The CDR3 here is CASSSHTSYEQYF. For the CDR3, the DNA is TGTGCCAGCAGCTCCCATACTTCGTACGAGCAGTACTTC.

The chain links TRBV11-2 to TRBJ2-1; TRBD1 agrees at 10 bases. J was trimmed by 4 bases and V by 5 bases; bases with no gene match: 5. Germline CDR1 and CDR2: SGHAT and FQNNGV. CDR3 size: 15 residues. CDR3 coding DNA: TGTGCCAGCAGCCCCCGACAGGGGGCGTACAATGAGCAGTTCTTC. Its protein product is CASSPRQGAYNEQFF. The full variable domain, in which reference TRBV11-2 and TRBJ2-1 provide the parts outside the CDR3, is EAGVAQSPRYKIIEKRQSVAFWCNPISGHATLYWYQQILGQGPKLLIQFQNNGVVDDSQLPKDRFSAERLKGVDSTLKIQPAKLEDSAVYLCASSPRQGAYNEQFFGPGTRLTVL.

This rearrangement joins TRBV2 to TRBJ2-2, with 10 bases identical to TRBD1. The J segment lost 4 bases and the V segment lost 7 bases, leaving 12 bases of the junction unmatched. The germline gives CDR1 SNHLY, CDR2 FYNNEI. The CDR3 has 17 amino acids. DNA of the CDR3: TGTGCCAGCACCCTACCGGGACAGGGGAAGGGCACCGGGGAGCTGTTTTTT. The encoded protein is CASTLPGQGKGTGELFF.

This clone was seen more than once but under ten times. The J gene is TRBJ1-1, the V gene TRBV7-3; no firm D call. Germline V gene sequence: CDR1 SGHTA, CDR2 FQGTGA. V shed 1 base and J shed 1 base, with 7 bases lying between them. The CDR3 has 14 amino acids. CDR3 sequence: CASSLNPRNTEAFF. The CDR3, as DNA: TGTGCCAGCAGCTTAAATCCGAGGAACACTGAAGCTTTCTTT.

In this sample, this clone turned up a few times. This rearrangement joins TRBV10-3 to TRBJ2-2, with 8 bases lining up with TRBD1. Germline V gene lookup returns CDR1 ENHRY and CDR2 SYGVKD. V gave up 7 bases and J gave up 6 bases; unmatched junction bases: 22. The CDR3 has 19 amino acids. CDR3 coding DNA: TGTGCCATCACGGCCGGACAGGGCAGCCCCTCGGGCCAGGCCGGGGAGCTGTTTTTT. Encoded protein: CAITAGQGSPSGQAGELFF.

The V gene is TRBV2, the J gene TRBJ1-6; D unclear. This CDR3 is built from 17 residues. The ends were cut back, 2 bases at V and 0 bases at J, with 11 bases in the middle. CDR1 and CDR2 from the germline V gene are SNHLY and FYNNEI. The CDR3 region is CASSEWRPSSYNSPLHF. The CDR3 nucleotides read TGTGCCAGCAGTGAATGGAGACCAAGCTCCTATAATTCACCCCTCCACTTT. Full variable domain (outside the CDR3, taken from reference TRBV2 and TRBJ1-6): EPEVTQTPSHQVTQMGQEVILRCVPISNHLYFYWYRQILGQKVEFLVSFYNNEISEKSEIFDDQFSVERPDGSNFTLKIRSTKLEDSAMYFCASSEWRPSSYNSPLHFGNGTRLTVT.

This chain connects TRBV19 to TRBJ2-4, with D maybe TRBD1 (5 bases). With 1 base removed from V and 0 bases from J, the gap between germline ends came to 16 bases. Germline values: CDR1 LNHDA, CDR2 SQIVND (reference sequence). This CDR3 spans 18 amino acids. CDR3 residues: CASSIVLTVTIAKNIQYF. In nucleotides, the CDR3 is TGTGCCAGTAGTATAGTGTTGACAGTTACAATAGCCAAAAACATTCAGTACTTC.